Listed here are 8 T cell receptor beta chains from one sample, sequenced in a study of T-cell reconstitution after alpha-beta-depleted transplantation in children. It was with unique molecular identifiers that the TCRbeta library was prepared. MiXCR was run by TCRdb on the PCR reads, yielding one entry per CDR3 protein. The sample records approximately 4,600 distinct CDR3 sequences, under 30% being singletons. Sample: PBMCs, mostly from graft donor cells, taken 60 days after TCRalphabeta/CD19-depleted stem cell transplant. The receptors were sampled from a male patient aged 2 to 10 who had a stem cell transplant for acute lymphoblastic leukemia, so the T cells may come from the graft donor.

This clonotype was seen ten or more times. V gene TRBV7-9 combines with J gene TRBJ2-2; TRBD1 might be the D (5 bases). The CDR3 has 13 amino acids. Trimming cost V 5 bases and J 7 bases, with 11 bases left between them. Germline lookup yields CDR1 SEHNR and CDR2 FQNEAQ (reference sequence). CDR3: CASSPRVFGELFF. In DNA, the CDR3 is TGTGCCAGCAGCCCCAGGGTTTTCGGGGAGCTGTTTTTT.

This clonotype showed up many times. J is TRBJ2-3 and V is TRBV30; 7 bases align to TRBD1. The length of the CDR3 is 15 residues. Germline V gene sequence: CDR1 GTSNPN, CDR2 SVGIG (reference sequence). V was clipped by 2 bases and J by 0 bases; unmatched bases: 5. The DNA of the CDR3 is TGTGCCTGGAGTAAAGGGGGCCCTAGCACAGATACGCAGTATTTT. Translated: CAWSKGGPSTDTQYF.

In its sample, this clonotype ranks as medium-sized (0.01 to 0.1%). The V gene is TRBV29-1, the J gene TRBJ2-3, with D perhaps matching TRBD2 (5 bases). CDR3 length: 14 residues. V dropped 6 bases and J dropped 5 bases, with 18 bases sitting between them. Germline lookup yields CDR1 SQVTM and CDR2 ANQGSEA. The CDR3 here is CSVHTSERGDTQYF. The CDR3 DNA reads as TGCAGCGTGCATACTAGTGAACGAGGAGATACGCAGTATTTT.

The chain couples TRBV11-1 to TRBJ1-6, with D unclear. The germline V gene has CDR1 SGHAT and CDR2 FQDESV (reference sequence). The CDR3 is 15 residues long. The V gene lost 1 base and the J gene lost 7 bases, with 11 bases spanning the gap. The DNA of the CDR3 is TGTGCCAGCAGCTTAGGGCTGGGTACGAATTCACCCCTCCACTTT. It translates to CASSLGLGTNSPLHF.

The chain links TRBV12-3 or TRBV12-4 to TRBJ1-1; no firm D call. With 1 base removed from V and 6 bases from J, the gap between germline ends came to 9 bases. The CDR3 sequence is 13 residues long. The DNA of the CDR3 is TGTGCCAGCAGTTTAGGGGATAACGCTGAAGCTTTCTTT. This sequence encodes CASSLGDNAEAFF.

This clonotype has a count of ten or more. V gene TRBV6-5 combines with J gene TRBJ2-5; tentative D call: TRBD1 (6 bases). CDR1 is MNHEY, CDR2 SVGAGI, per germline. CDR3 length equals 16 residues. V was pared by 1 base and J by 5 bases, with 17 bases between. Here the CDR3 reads CASSYYRLPRGETQYF. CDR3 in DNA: TGTGCCAGCAGTTACTATAGACTGCCTAGGGGGGAGACCCAGTACTTC.

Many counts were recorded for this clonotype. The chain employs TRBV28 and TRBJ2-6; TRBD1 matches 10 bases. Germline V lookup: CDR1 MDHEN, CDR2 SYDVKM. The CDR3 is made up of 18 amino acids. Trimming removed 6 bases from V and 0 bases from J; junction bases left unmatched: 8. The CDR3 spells CASRPGQGVYSGANVLTF. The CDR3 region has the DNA TGTGCCAGCAGGCCCGGACAGGGGGTCTACTCTGGGGCCAACGTCCTGACTTTC.

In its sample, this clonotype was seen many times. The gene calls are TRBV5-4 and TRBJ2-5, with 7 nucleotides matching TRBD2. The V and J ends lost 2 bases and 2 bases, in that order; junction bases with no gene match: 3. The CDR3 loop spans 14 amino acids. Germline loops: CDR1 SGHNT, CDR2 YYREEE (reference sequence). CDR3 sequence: CASSFEAGQETQYF. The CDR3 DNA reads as TGTGCCAGCAGCTTCGAAGCGGGACAAGAGACCCAGTACTTC.